This T cell receptor (beta chain) derives from a study of blood T cell repertoires in COVID-19. Looking at the study overall: The samples span acute and convalescent COVID-19 from the United States, Italy and Spain.

Original processing notes: The assay estimated nucleated cells by amplifying reference gene primers. The protocol was immunoSEQ multiplex PCR, while the TCRdb copy is restricted to in-frame clones and leaves out a portion. V and J calls and clone size are those listed in that table; D and trimming were worked out from the DNA. This table holds 200,000 to 250,000 clones, 83% found once. V lost 4 bases, J lost 2 bases, and 8 bases stayed unmatched. The CDR3 extends over 17 amino acids. The V gene's germline CDR1 is MDHEN and CDR2 SYDVKM. Sequencing input: PBMCs or T cells enriched from blood (not recorded which). This TCR was recovered from a woman aged 45 to 65 who had been exposed to COVID-19. The J gene is TRBJ2-3, the V gene TRBV28; TRBD2 aligns across 11 bases. CDR3 in amino acids: CASSSPGLAGYTDTQYF. The CDR3 DNA reads as TGTGCCAGCAGTTCCCCAGGACTAGCGGGTTACACAGATACGCAGTATTTT.